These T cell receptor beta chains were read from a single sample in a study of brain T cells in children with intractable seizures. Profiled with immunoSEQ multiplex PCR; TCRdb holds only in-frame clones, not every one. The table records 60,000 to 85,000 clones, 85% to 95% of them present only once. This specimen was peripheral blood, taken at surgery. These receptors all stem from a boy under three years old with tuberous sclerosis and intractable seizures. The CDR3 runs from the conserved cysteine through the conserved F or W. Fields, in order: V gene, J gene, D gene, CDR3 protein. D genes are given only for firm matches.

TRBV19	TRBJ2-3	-	CASSITGISTDTQYF
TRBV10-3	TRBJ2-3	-	CAIGALFIDTQYF
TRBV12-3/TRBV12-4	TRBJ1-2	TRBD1	CASSFYRTGDYTF
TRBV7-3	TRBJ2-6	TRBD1	CASTSGTGTSVGANVLTF
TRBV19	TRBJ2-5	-	CASKPTGTREETQYF
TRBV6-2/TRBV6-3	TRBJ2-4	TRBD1	CASSYSPTGLAKNIQYF
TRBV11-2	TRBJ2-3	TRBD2	CASRPPLAGVADTQYF
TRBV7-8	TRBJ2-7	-	CASSPNGRREQYF
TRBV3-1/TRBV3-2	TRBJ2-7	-	CASSAGPHYEQYF
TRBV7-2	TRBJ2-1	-	CASRAQTVNNEQFF
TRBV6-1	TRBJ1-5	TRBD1	CASSEMFRDRGLGSNQPQHF
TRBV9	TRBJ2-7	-	CASSEAQTLRGSYEQYF
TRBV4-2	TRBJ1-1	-	CASSQVNSLNTEAFF
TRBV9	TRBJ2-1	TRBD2	CASSVGGLAHEQFF
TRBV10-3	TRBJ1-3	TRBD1	CAISGRGQGTGNTIYF
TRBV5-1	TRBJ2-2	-	CASSSYTNTGELFF
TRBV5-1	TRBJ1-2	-	CASSVTGGAGYTF
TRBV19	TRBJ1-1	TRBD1	CASNPWDRGIGTEAFF
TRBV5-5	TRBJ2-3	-	CASSFGYPTDTQYF
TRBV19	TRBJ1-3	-	CASSQQADGSSGNTIYF
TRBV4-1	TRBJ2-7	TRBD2	CASSHNPGLAGDEQYF
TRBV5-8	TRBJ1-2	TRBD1	CASSAGTGFYGYTF
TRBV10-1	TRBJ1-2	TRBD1	CASSESVGGRGPPGGYGYTF
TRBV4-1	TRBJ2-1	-	CASSQGGGTQFF
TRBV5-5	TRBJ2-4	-	CASSFRYEFVDIQYF
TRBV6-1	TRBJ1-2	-	CASSEVLENGYTF
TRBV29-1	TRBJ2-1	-	CSVESSSDEQFF
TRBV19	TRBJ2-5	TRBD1	CASTRGTGNGETQYF
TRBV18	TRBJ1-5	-	CASSEENQPQHF
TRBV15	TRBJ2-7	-	CATSRDPTGSYEQYF
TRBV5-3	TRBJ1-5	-	CARSLSREDNQPQHF
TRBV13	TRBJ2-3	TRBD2	CASSLAGLASGTSTDTQYF
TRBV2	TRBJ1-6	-	CASSQEGVINSPLHF
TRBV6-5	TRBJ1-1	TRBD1	CASSRGQGATEAFF
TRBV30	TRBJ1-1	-	CAWGSGTPNTEAFF
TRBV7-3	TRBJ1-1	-	CASSFGRNTEAFF
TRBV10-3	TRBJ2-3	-	CAVGGRGLTDTQYF
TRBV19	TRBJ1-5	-	CASSTPRPNQPQHF